The T cell receptor (beta chain) described here comes from a study of T-cell reconstitution after alpha-beta-depleted transplantation in children. The CDR3 spans 14 residues. The V and J ends lost 5 bases and 3 bases, in that order; junction bases with no gene match: 6. Construction of the TCRbeta library involved unique molecular identifiers. TCRdb passed the PCR reads through MiXCR, listing each CDR3 protein once. The data contain some 590,000 distinct CDR3 sequences, over 9.5% of them singletons. There are many counts of this clonotype. The TCR comes from a human donor who donated a stem cell graft to a child with acute myeloid leukemia. The J gene is TRBJ2-7, the V gene TRBV12-3 or TRBV12-4; 8 bases line up with TRBD1. This sample comprised PBMCs from the stem cell graft donor, obtained from the stem cell graft. CDR3 loop: CASSPRQGYYEQYF. CDR3 DNA sequence: TGTGCCAGCAGTCCGAGACAGGGGTACTACGAGCAGTACTTC.